The T cell receptor (beta chain) described here comes from a study of T cell repertoires in cytomegalovirus infection. This clonotype was counted a few times. Antigen: not known. The ends lost 1 base at V and 2 bases at J; junction bases unmatched: 10. CDR1 and CDR2 from the germline V gene are MDHEN and SYDVKM. This CDR3 region has 17 residues. TCRdb recomputed calls from the reads with MiXCR, one row per CDR3 protein. The table lists a few hundred thousand distinct CDR3 sequences, roughly 25% of them singletons. The rearrangement links TRBV28 to TRBJ2-7, with TRBD1 matching 8 bases. The sample in question was cultured PBMCs, obtained from culture after CMV antigen stimulation. This TCR came from a human donor in good health (CMV status not recorded). Some clones in this sample may be carry-over from other donors' samples. The CDR3 coding sequence is TGTGCCAGCAGTTTATCAGGACAGGGAGGATTGGCCTACGAGCAGTACTTC. Residues: CASSLSGQGGLAYEQYF.